These 12 T cell receptor beta chains were all obtained from the same sample, sequenced in a study of vaccination and CD4 T cells after COVID-19. Cultured CD4+ T-cell DNA underwent Oncomine TCR Beta short-read sequencing. MiXCR, run by TCRdb on the PCR reads, gives a single entry per CDR3 protein. The sample comprises around 11,000 distinct CDR3 sequences, 25% of which are singletons, and around 25% rests with the top ten. These TCRs are of unknown antigen specificity. Treatment: roughly 10-day PBMC culture with coronavirus spike peptide pools or control peptides (ViraFEST assay). The input for sequencing was CD4+ T cells from blood, cultured in vitro, taken after SARS-CoV-2 vaccination. The receptors were gathered from a human donor who had recovered from COVID-19.

This clonotype was found a few times. The V call is TRBV6-1, the J call TRBJ1-2; perhaps TRBD1 as D (5 bases). Germline CDR1 and CDR2: MNHNS and SASEGT. V was clipped by 6 bases and J by 4 bases, with 15 bases between them. This CDR3 is 14 amino acids long. CDR3 sequence: CASRMGEGLYGYTF. In nucleotides, the CDR3 is TGTGCCAGCAGAATGGGGGAGGGCCTCTATGGCTACACCTTC.

CDR3 region: CATSLEGGSYNEQFF. The CDR3 coding sequence is TGTGCCACCAGCCTAGAGGGGGGGTCCTACAATGAGCAGTTCTTC. The chain combines TRBV24-1 with TRBJ2-1; TRBD2 might be the D (7 bases). The V and J ends lost 7 bases and 1 base respectively, with 13 bases between them. This CDR3 spans 15 amino acids. CDR1 and CDR2 (germline): KGHDR, SFDVKD.

The chain has TRBV6-1 and TRBJ1-1; D is unresolved. The germline gives CDR1 MNHNS, CDR2 SASEGT. The CDR3 totals 16 residues. V was shortened by 6 bases and J by 0 bases, with 17 bases between the two germline ends. CDR3 nucleotides: TGTGCCAGCAGCACCTCTCCCGGGATCATGAACACTGAAGCTTTCTTT. It specifies CASSTSPGIMNTEAFF.

The V gene is TRBV2, the J gene TRBJ2-4, with 7 bases identical to TRBD2. V lost 3 bases to trimming and J lost 9 bases; unmatched junction nucleotides: 5. From germline, CDR1 is SNHLY and CDR2 FYNNEI. The CDR3 covers 13 residues. CDR3 in amino acids: CASSEFREGIQYF. In DNA form, the CDR3 reads TGTGCCAGCAGTGAGTTTAGGGAGGGCATTCAGTACTTC.

The V gene is TRBV6-5, the J gene TRBJ1-2; maybe TRBD1 (6 bases). V was pared by 2 bases and J by 3 bases, with 7 bases between. Germline V CDR1 and CDR2: MNHEY, SVGAGI. The CDR3 is made up of 13 amino acids. Here the CDR3 DNA reads TGTGCCAGCAGTTACGACAGGCACTATGGCTACACCTTC. Translated, it gives CASSYDRHYGYTF.

The chain uses TRBV6-2 or TRBV6-3 and TRBJ2-7, with 7 bases matching TRBD1. From germline, CDR1 is MNHEY and CDR2 SVGEGT. V was pared by 2 bases and J by 0 bases, with 1 base of the junction left unmatched. The CDR3 spans 14 residues. The CDR3 bases are TGTGCCAGCAGTTACAGGGACAGCTCCTACGAGCAGTACTTC. Translating gives CASSYRDSSYEQYF.

In its sample, this clonotype was seen a few times. The chain links TRBV27 to TRBJ2-7; D gene ambiguous. The CDR3 is 14 residues long. V was clipped by 2 bases and J by 6 bases, with 14 bases between them. Germline V gives CDR1 MNHEY, CDR2 SMNVEV (reference sequence). CDR3 protein: CASSLVVKSGEQYF. The CDR3 coding sequence is TGTGCCAGCAGTTTAGTGGTCAAATCGGGCGAGCAGTACTTC.

This clonotype showed up just a few times. This chain uses TRBV24-1 with TRBJ2-3; D is unresolved. The V end was cut by 5 bases, the J end by 2 bases, with 7 bases between. CDR1 is KGHDR, CDR2 SFDVKD, per germline. The CDR3 loop spans 13 amino acids. CDR3 protein: CATSGTNTDTQYF. CDR3 nucleotide sequence: TGTGCCACCAGTGGTACGAACACAGATACGCAGTATTTT.

In its sample, this clonotype was seen a few times. The rearrangement uses TRBV7-8 and TRBJ1-2; 8 nucleotides agree with TRBD1. V shed 5 bases and J 4 bases; nucleotides not matched to a gene: 9. CDR1 SGHVS and CDR2 FQNEAQ come from the germline V gene. The CDR3 length is 15 residues. CDR3 nucleotide sequence: TGTGCCAGCAGCACCCGGACAGGGAAGGCCTATGGCTACACCTTC. This codes for CASSTRTGKAYGYTF.

This clonotype is termed medium-sized. J is TRBJ1-5 and V is TRBV28; no firm D call. V lost 5 bases and J 3 bases, leaving 2 bases between the germline ends. In germline, CDR1 is MDHEN, CDR2 SYDVKM. The CDR3 is 11 residues long. The CDR3 DNA reads as TGTGCCAGCAGTCCCAATCAGCCCCAGCATTTT. This codes for CASSPNQPQHF.

The DNA for the CDR3 is TGTGCCAGCAGCTTAGTAGCCGGACTAGCGGGAACCACAGATACGCAGTATTTT. This codes for CASSLVAGLAGTTDTQYF. This chain uses TRBV7-2 with TRBJ2-3; 12 positions agree with TRBD2. The CDR3 has 18 residues. With 1 base clipped from V and 2 bases from J, the junction kept 7 bases outside the gene matches. Germline V gene sequence: CDR1 SGHTA, CDR2 FQGNSA.

Turning to this clonotype: A read error may explain this, as a much larger clone is one base away. The chain is built from TRBV7-9 and TRBJ2-7, with D unclear. Germline CDR1 reads SEHNR; CDR2 reads FQNEAQ (reference sequence). The CDR3 runs to 12 residues. CDR3 sequence (DNA): TGTACCAGCAGCTTAAAGTCCTACGAGCAGTACTTC. This codes for CTSSLKSYEQYF.